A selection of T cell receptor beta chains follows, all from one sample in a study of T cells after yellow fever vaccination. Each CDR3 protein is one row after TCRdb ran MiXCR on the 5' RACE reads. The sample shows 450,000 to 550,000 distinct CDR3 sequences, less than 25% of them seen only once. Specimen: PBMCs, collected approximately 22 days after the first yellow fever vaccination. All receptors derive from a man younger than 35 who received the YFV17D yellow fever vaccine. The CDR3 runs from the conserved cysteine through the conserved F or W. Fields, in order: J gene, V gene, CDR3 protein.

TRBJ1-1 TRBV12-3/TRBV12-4 CASSSSGFGNTEAFF
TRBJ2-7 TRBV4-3 CASSQDHGGAYEQYF
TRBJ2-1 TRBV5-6 CASSRPGARALDEQFF
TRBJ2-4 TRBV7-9 CASSPGTVAKNIQYF
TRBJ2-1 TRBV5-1 CASSLQGSYNEQFF
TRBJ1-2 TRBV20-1 CRARTPIYGYTF
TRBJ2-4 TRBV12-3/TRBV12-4 CASTSGGGNIQYF
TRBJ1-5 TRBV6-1 CASSNGQGPNWLQHF
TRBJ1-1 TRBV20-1 CSARGQVVTEAFF
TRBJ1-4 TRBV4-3 CASSPADDEKLFF
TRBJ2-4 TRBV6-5 CASSYSGAKNIQYF
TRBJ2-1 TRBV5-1 CASSLDRGGDNEQFF
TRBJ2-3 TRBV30 CAWSAGLSSTDTQYF
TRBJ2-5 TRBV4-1 CASSQTSANQETQYF
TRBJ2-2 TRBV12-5 CASGLRGQANTGELFF
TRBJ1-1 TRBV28 CASSSDGTNTEAFF
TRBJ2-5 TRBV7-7 CASSFTPVETQYF
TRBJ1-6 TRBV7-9 CASSLAVGESPLHF
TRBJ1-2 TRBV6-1 CASSEYWIGMSYGYTF
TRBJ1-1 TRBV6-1 CASTYGRRTEAFF
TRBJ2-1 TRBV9 CASSTSGTANNEQFF
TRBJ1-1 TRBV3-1 CASSLGRGFEAFF
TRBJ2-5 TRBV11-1 CASTPRWGQETQYF
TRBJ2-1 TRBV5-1 CASSLWTGRGEQFF
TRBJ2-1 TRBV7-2 CASSLGQNNEQFF
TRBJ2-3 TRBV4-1 CASSQDPGQPTDTQYF
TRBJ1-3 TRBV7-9 CASSTGQKDTIYF
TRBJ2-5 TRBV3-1 CASSQSGSGQETQYF
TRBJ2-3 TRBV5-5 CASSPLGLVSSDTQYF
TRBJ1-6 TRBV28 CASRDRASPLHF
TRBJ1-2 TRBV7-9 CASSAMGLTAGGYTF
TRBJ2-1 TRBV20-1 CSATGYNEQFF
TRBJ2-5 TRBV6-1 CASSRGLRETQYF
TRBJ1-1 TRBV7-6 CASSLDYENTEAFF
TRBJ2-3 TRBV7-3 CASSYSGGAQYF
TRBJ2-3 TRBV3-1 CASSRQRGDTQYF
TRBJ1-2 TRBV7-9 CASSLGQRGYTF
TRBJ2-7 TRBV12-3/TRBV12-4 CASSTRAGVEQYF
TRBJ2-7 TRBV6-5 CASSYRSTPAFPYEQYF
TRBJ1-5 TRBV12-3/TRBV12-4 CASTRFGDSNQPQHF
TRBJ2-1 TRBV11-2 CASSLGNLPYNEQFF
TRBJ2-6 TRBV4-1 CASSVRPGSGANVLTF
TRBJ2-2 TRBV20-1 CSASLAGGFTGELFF
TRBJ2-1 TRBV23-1 CASSRREANEQFF
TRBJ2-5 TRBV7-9 CAIPREVETQYF
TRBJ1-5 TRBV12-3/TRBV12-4 CASSLGQISNQPQHF
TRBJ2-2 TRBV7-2 CASSFSGTANTGELFF
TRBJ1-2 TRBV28 CASSFSGGYTF
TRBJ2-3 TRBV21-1 CASSKASQGDTQYF
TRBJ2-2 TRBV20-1 CSASTNANTGELFF
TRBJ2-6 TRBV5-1 CASSLRGHPGSVSNVLTF
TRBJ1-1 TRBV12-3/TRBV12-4 CASSFEWDAEAFF
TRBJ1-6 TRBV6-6 CASSYGTRSPLHF
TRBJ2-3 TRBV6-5 CASSYSSCSGESTDTQYF
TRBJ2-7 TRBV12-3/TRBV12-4 CASSLWVPRTYGAYEQYF
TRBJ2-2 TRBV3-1 CASSDRTGNGELFF
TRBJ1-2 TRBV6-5 CASITPGQGADYGYTF
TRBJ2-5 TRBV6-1 CASQRLDQETQYF
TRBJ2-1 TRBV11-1 CASSPGALADYNEQFF
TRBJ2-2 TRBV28 CASSPAFRDTGELFF